What follows is one T cell receptor beta chain and its context. Its antigen is unidentified. Between the trimmed V and J ends, which lost 3 bases and 2 bases, there was a span of 8 bases. Germline CDR1 reads GTSNPN; CDR2 reads SVGIG (reference sequence). The CDR3 sequence is 12 residues long. The data are from a study of T cell responses to AZD1222 COVID-19 vaccine. Across the study: Pooling of second doses given at about 4 or about 12 weeks was done. Whole-study results and caveats: Baseline antibody screening turned up just six seropositive AZD1222 recipients. Close to half of all spike-specific TCRs reportedly target regions of the variants that are unmutated.

Repertoires were generated with immunoSEQ multiplex PCR, while TCRdb's copy carries only in-frame clones and drops some. The data hold 90,000 to 120,000 clones, with 80% to 90% observed a single time. The sequencing used peripheral blood, collected on day 0 of AZD1222 vaccination. The gene calls are TRBV30 and TRBJ2-7; D call uncertain. This clonotype originated in an adult in good health. CDR3 nucleotides: TGTGCCTGGAGCCTTGGGGCCTACGAGCAGTACTTC. This sequence encodes CAWSLGAYEQYF.